A single sample is the source of the 27 T cell receptor beta chains below, sequenced in a study of T cell changes during pregnancy in multiple sclerosis. The assay was immunoSEQ multiplex PCR, and TCRdb's table has in-frame clones only and misses some. The sample has 78,000 or so clones, around 90% seen once; the top ten hold 1.4% to 1.5%. The sample was peripheral blood, taken before pregnancy. The receptors shown here come from a female donor with multiple sclerosis, enrolled in a pregnancy study.

The rearrangement links TRBV13 to TRBJ2-5, with 13 bases matching TRBD2. Germline V gene lookup returns CDR1 PRHDT and CDR2 FYEKMQ (reference sequence). CDR3 length: 16 amino acids. V lost 4 bases to trimming and J lost 5 bases; unmatched junction nucleotides: 7. CDR3 residues: CASSSGLAGAGETQYF. The DNA of the CDR3 is TGTGCCAGCAGCTCTGGACTAGCGGGGGCGGGGGAGACCCAGTACTTC.

This clone was counted a single time. The rearrangement uses TRBV6-5 and TRBJ2-7, with 9 bases lining up with TRBD2. The germline V gene has CDR1 MNHEY and CDR2 SVGAGI. The CDR3 consists of 16 residues. V dropped 0 bases and J dropped 0; count of bases not matched to a gene: 3. This chain's CDR3 is CASSYSGGGDSYEQYF. Here the CDR3 DNA reads TGTGCCAGCAGTTACTCTGGCGGGGGGGACTCCTACGAGCAGTACTTC.

The V and J genes are TRBV6-5 and TRBJ2-7, with TRBD2 as a possible D gene (6 bases). Deletions cut 2 bases from V and 4 bases from J, with 15 bases between. The CDR3 extends over 15 amino acids. Germline CDR1 and CDR2: MNHEY and SVGAGI. CDR3 nucleotide sequence: TGTGCCAGCAGTTACATCGGAGGGACCAAATACGAGCAGTACTTC. It yields the protein CASSYIGGTKYEQYF.

The V and J genes are TRBV5-1 and TRBJ2-1; TRBD2 matches 10 bases. This CDR3 region has 17 residues. V lost 4 bases to trimming and J lost 5 bases; unmatched junction nucleotides: 12. Per the germline V gene, CDR1 is SGHRS and CDR2 is YFSETQ. The chain's CDR3 is CASSPGRGSGGNNEQFF. As DNA, the CDR3 is TGCGCCAGCAGCCCAGGGAGGGGTAGCGGGGGGAACAATGAGCAGTTCTTC.

This rearrangement joins TRBV6-5 to TRBJ1-2, with 7 bases matching TRBD1. Germline trimming cut 6 bases from V and 2 bases from J; bases unmatched to any gene: 9. The CDR3 has 15 amino acids. Germline CDR1 and CDR2: MNHEY and SVGAGI. The CDR3, as DNA: TGTGCCAGCAGCCTCGGGACAGAAAACAACTATGGCTACACCTTC. Translated, it gives CASSLGTENNYGYTF.

The rearrangement links TRBV5-5 to TRBJ2-4, with D possibly being TRBD2 (5 bases). V lost 3 bases and J 0 bases, leaving 7 bases between the germline ends. This CDR3 has 14 residues. Germline V lookup: CDR1 SGHKS, CDR2 YYEKEE (reference sequence). CDR3 DNA: TGTGCCAGCAGCTCGGGGTCAGCCAAAAACATTCAGTACTTC. Its protein product is CASSSGSAKNIQYF.

The genes are TRBV18 and TRBJ1-1; D gene ambiguous. Germline V gene lookup returns CDR1 KGHSH and CDR2 LQKENI. This CDR3 has 14 residues. V lost 2 bases to trimming and J lost 4 bases, with 11 bases between them. CDR3 sequence (DNA): TGTGCCAGCTCACCAGCACAGCTGGGCACTGAAGCTTTCTTT. Its protein is CASSPAQLGTEAFF. Filled out from reference TRBV18 and TRBJ1-1, the complete variable domain reads NAGVMQNPRHLVRRRGQEARLRCSPMKGHSHVYWYRQLPEEGLKFMVYLQKENIIDESGMPKERFSAEFPKEGPSILRIQQVVRGDSAAYFCASSPAQLGTEAFFGQGTRLTVV.

The V call is TRBV27, the J call TRBJ1-2; D remains ambiguous. The length of the CDR3 is 17 residues. Trimming removed 2 bases at V and 0 bases at J, with 16 bases between. Germline CDR1 is MNHEY and CDR2 is SMNVEV (reference sequence). The chain's CDR3 is CASSLNPGFSPNYGYTF. In DNA form, the CDR3 reads TGTGCCAGCAGTTTAAACCCCGGGTTTAGCCCTAACTATGGCTACACCTTC.

The rearrangement joins TRBV4-1 to TRBJ1-3, with D possibly TRBD1 on 5 matching bases. The length of the CDR3 is 15 residues. Germline loops: CDR1 MGHRA, CDR2 YSYEKL. Trimming took 1 base from V and 4 from J, leaving 11 bases between them. The CDR3 coding sequence is TGCGCCAGCAGCCAAGTTGGGGACTCCGGAAACACCATATATTTT. Protein sequence: CASSQVGDSGNTIYF.

The chain joins TRBV6-1 to TRBJ1-5; no definite D call. V was trimmed by 1 base and J by 0 bases, leaving 7 bases between them. The germline gives CDR1 MNHNS, CDR2 SASEGT. The CDR3 is 15 amino acids. CDR3 coding DNA: TGTGCCAGCAGTGAAGGCTCACTTAGCAATCAGCCCCAGCATTTT. Its protein is CASSEGSLSNQPQHF.

The rearrangement joins TRBV25-1 to TRBJ2-7; possible D gene TRBD2, 6 bases. From germline, CDR1 is MGHDK and CDR2 SYGVNS. The V and J ends lost 6 bases and 2 bases respectively, with 14 bases between them. This CDR3 contains 14 residues. The CDR3 DNA is TGTGCCAGCAGGAGCCTTGCGGGGCCCTACGAGCAGTACTTC. Its protein is CASRSLAGPYEQYF.

The chain uses TRBV4-1 and TRBJ2-5; D unresolved. The length of the CDR3 is 15 residues. The V and J ends lost 0 bases and 1 base respectively, with 9 bases between them. Germline CDR1 is MGHRA and CDR2 is YSYEKL. The CDR3 spells CASSQDWAIQETQYF. For the CDR3, the DNA is TGCGCCAGCAGCCAAGATTGGGCGATCCAAGAGACCCAGTACTTC.

This chain uses TRBV2 with TRBJ1-6, with 7 bases aligning to TRBD1. CDR3 length: 14 amino acids. The junction had 9 bases not matched to a gene; V was cut back by 7 bases and J by 9 bases. The germline CDR1 and CDR2 sequences are SNHLY and FYNNEI. The CDR3 loop is CASIGWDRASPLHF. CDR3 nucleotides: TGTGCCAGCATCGGGTGGGACAGAGCTTCACCCCTCCACTTT.

This chain joins TRBV29-1 and TRBJ2-7; 8 bases fit TRBD1. Germline V gives CDR1 SQVTM, CDR2 ANQGSEA. The CDR3 has 13 residues. Trimming at V came to 6 bases and at J to 4 bases, leaving 8 bases not matched to a gene. The DNA of the CDR3 is TGCAGCGTCCACCCAGGGGGCAAGTACGAGCAGTACTTC. Protein sequence: CSVHPGGKYEQYF.

The chain carries TRBV6-1 and TRBJ2-1, with 9 nucleotides matching TRBD2. This CDR3 has 15 residues. Germline V lookup: CDR1 MNHNS, CDR2 SASEGT. J gave up 10 bases and V 0 bases, and 7 bases lay outside the gene matches. CDR3 nucleotide sequence: TGTGCCAGCAGTGAAGCCGGCGGGGGGGCGGTGGAGCAGTTCTTC. Amino acid sequence: CASSEAGGGAVEQFF.

The chain uses TRBV9 and TRBJ2-7; 10 bases are a match to TRBD2. This CDR3 spans 15 amino acids. V shed 3 bases and J 5 bases; nucleotides not matched to a gene: 8. Germline CDR1 reads SGDLS; CDR2 reads YYNGEE. CDR3 in DNA: TGTGCCAGCAGCGGATTAGCGGGGGGTTCCCACGAGCAGTACTTC. Residues: CASSGLAGGSHEQYF.

The V and J genes are TRBV13 and TRBJ1-6; D remains ambiguous. V was shortened by 2 bases and J by 7 bases, with 3 bases between the two germline ends. This CDR3 has 12 residues. Germline CDR1 reads PRHDT; CDR2 reads FYEKMQ (reference sequence). The CDR3 is CASSLINSPLHF. The CDR3 DNA reads as TGTGCCAGCAGCTTAATAAATTCACCCCTCCACTTT. Supplemented by reference TRBV13 and TRBJ1-6, the full variable domain reads AAGVIQSPRHLIKEKRETATLKCYPIPRHDTVYWYQQGPGQDPQFLISFYEKMQSDKGSIPDRFSAQQFSDYHSELNMSSLELGDSALYFCASSLINSPLHFGNGTRLTVT.

The chain joins TRBV7-9 to TRBJ1-4; 7 bases align to TRBD1. There are 15 residues in the CDR3. V was pared by 2 bases and J by 12 bases, with 12 bases of the junction left unmatched. Per the germline V gene, CDR1 is SEHNR and CDR2 is FQNEAQ (reference sequence). The CDR3 region is CASSLQGGFTDQLFF. CDR3 nucleotides: TGTGCCAGCAGCTTACAGGGGGGATTTACCGACCAACTGTTTTTT.

The rearrangement joins TRBV6-8 to TRBJ2-7; the match to TRBD1 covers 8 bases. CDR3 size: 15 residues. The V gene's germline CDR1 is MNHGY and CDR2 SAAAGT. The V segment lost 2 bases and the J segment 2 bases; nucleotides outside the gene matches: 5. CDR3 residues: CASSYEDRVAYEQYF. CDR3 bases: TGTGCCAGCAGTTACGAGGACAGGGTGGCCTACGAGCAGTACTTC.

The rearrangement joins TRBV7-2 to TRBJ2-5, with D perhaps matching TRBD2 (5 bases). Looked up from germline, CDR1 is SGHTA and CDR2 is FQGNSA. There are 15 residues in the CDR3. Trimming stripped 2 bases from V and 1 base from J, with 11 bases between. DNA for the CDR3: TGTGCCAGCAGCTTATTGGGGAGCTTCCAAGAGACCCAGTACTTC. Its protein is CASSLLGSFQETQYF. The entire variable domain, with the rest obtained from reference TRBV7-2 and TRBJ2-5, is as follows: GAGVSQSPSNKVTEKGKDVELRCDPISGHTALYWYRQSLGQGLEFLIYFQGNSAPDKSGLPSDRFSAERTGGSVSTLTIQRTQQEDSAVYLCASSLLGSFQETQYFGPGTRLLVL.

The CDR3, as DNA: TGTGCCAGCAGCTTAGCCGGGACTAGCGCGAAGACCCAGTACTTC. Encoded protein: CASSLAGTSAKTQYF. The chain has TRBV7-8 and TRBJ2-5; 10 bases line up with TRBD2. The CDR3 has 15 amino acids. CDR1 and CDR2 from the germline V gene are SGHVS and FQNEAQ. With 0 bases clipped from V and 6 bases from J, the junction kept 4 bases outside the gene matches.

The V call is TRBV5-1, the J call TRBJ1-1; D unclear. CDR1 is SGHRS and CDR2 is YFSETQ in the germline V gene. V was cut by 0 bases and J by 5 bases, with 11 bases left in between. The CDR3 contains 14 residues. CDR3: CASSLGGGWTEAFF. The CDR3 DNA sequence: TGCGCCAGCAGCTTGGGTGGAGGGTGGACTGAAGCTTTCTTT.

CDR3 coding DNA: TGTGCCAGTAGTCCCCGGGACACAAATCAGCCCCAGCATTTT. Translation: CASSPRDTNQPQHF. The V and J genes are TRBV19 and TRBJ1-5; TRBD1 might be the D (6 bases). CDR1 and CDR2 from the germline V gene are LNHDA and SQIVND (reference sequence). This CDR3 contains 14 residues. V was clipped by 5 bases and J by 4 bases, with 12 bases between them.

This chain uses TRBV18 with TRBJ1-4; no definite D call. V was cut by 3 bases and J by 4 bases, with 6 bases left in between. This CDR3 comprises 13 residues. CDR1 is KGHSH and CDR2 is LQKENI in the germline V gene. The CDR3 protein is CASSPGSNEKLFF. CDR3 DNA: TGTGCCAGCTCACCGGGGAGTAATGAAAAACTGTTTTTT.

The chain links TRBV11-3 to TRBJ2-5; TRBD1 matches 7 bases. With 5 bases clipped from V and 5 bases from J, the junction kept 11 bases outside the gene matches. The CDR3 has 15 residues. Looked up from germline, CDR1 is SGHNT and CDR2 is YENEEA. The CDR3 DNA reads TGTGCCAGCAGCCTAAACAGGGGTTTGATTGAGACCCAGTACTTC. Translation: CASSLNRGLIETQYF.

V is TRBV9 and J is TRBJ2-5; 12 bases are a match to TRBD2. The V gene end was trimmed by 0 bases and the J gene end by 1 base; junction bases not matched to a gene: 7. CDR3 length: 18 amino acids. The germline V gene encodes CDR1 SGDLS and CDR2 YYNGEE. CDR3 in DNA: TGTGCCAGCAGCGTAGTGGCTAGCGGGGGGGTCCTCCAAGAGACCCAGTACTTC. It specifies CASSVVASGGVLQETQYF.

This rearrangement joins TRBV7-8 to TRBJ1-4; TRBD1 agrees at 10 bases. The CDR3 length is 16 residues. V gave up 5 bases and J gave up 8 bases; unmatched junction bases: 11. Germline-derived CDR1 and CDR2 are SGHVS and FQNEAQ. The CDR3 sequence is CASSGGRTGGREKLFF. The CDR3 DNA reads TGTGCCAGCAGCGGGGGCAGGACAGGGGGTCGAGAAAAACTGTTTTTT.